The rows below give T cell receptor beta chains drawn from one sample of a study of breast tumors, draining lymph nodes, adjacent tissues. Using its own MiXCR run on the multiplex PCR reads, TCRdb lists one record per CDR3 protein. This sample yields around 170,000 distinct CDR3 sequences, of which about 30% are seen a single time; 3.5% to 4.5% belongs to the top ten. Sequenced material: axillary lymph node tissue. The receptors were gathered from a female donor with breast cancer. Some clones in this sample may be carry-over from other donors' samples. CDR3s leave out the opening cysteine and the closing phenylalanine or tryptophan. Fields, in order: J gene, CDR3 length, V gene, clone size, CDR3 protein. Size tells how often a clone was seen (once, few, many) or the class of an expanded clone, and some rows leave it out.

J gene: TRBJ1-6; CDR3 length: 14; V gene: TRBV5-6; clone size: many; CDR3 protein: ASSSGRTGDNSPLH
J gene: TRBJ2-3; CDR3 length: 13; V gene: TRBV5-8; clone size: many; CDR3 protein: ASSLDGGYTDTQY
J gene: TRBJ2-1; CDR3 length: 17; V gene: TRBV6-1; clone size: few; CDR3 protein: ASRHWGSRTSGDYNEQF
J gene: TRBJ2-1; CDR3 length: 15; V gene: TRBV10-2; clone size: NA; CDR3 protein: ASSESMASGDNNEQF
J gene: TRBJ2-7; CDR3 length: 12; V gene: TRBV10-3; clone size: many; CDR3 protein: AISTGTSGYEQY
J gene: TRBJ2-2; CDR3 length: 14; V gene: TRBV24-1; clone size: many; CDR3 protein: ATSEADRVSTGELF
J gene: TRBJ2-1; CDR3 length: 12; V gene: TRBV9; clone size: many; CDR3 protein: ASNRGQSYNEQF
J gene: TRBJ2-7; CDR3 length: 13; V gene: TRBV3-1; clone size: few; CDR3 protein: ASSPSAHRSYEQY
J gene: TRBJ2-3; CDR3 length: 16; V gene: TRBV6-6; clone size: many; CDR3 protein: ASSYSRVGTEVTDTQY
J gene: TRBJ1-4; CDR3 length: 14; V gene: TRBV3-1; clone size: many; CDR3 protein: ASSQGTGALGEKLF
J gene: TRBJ2-1; CDR3 length: 14; V gene: TRBV19; clone size: many; CDR3 protein: ASSGLAGSSYNEQF
J gene: TRBJ2-3; CDR3 length: 13; V gene: TRBV20-1; clone size: many; CDR3 protein: SARDQGDITDTQY
J gene: TRBJ2-3; CDR3 length: 10; V gene: TRBV20-1; clone size: many; CDR3 protein: SARESGFAQY
J gene: TRBJ2-2; CDR3 length: 14; V gene: TRBV6-1; clone size: NA; CDR3 protein: ASSQLVAVNTGELF
J gene: TRBJ1-2; CDR3 length: 12; V gene: TRBV30; clone size: many; CDR3 protein: AWSESGTSLGYT
J gene: TRBJ2-7; CDR3 length: 12; V gene: TRBV7-8; clone size: NA; CDR3 protein: ASSTGGITHERY
J gene: TRBJ2-1; CDR3 length: 15; V gene: TRBV11-2; clone size: few; CDR3 protein: ASSFNPESLAGSEQF
J gene: TRBJ1-3; CDR3 length: 11; V gene: TRBV20-1; clone size: many; CDR3 protein: SARGEAGNTIY
J gene: TRBJ1-2; CDR3 length: 11; V gene: TRBV3-1; clone size: NA; CDR3 protein: ASSQDRQRGYT
J gene: TRBJ2-7; CDR3 length: 13; V gene: TRBV4-2; clone size: many; CDR3 protein: ASSLRLGRTYEQY
J gene: TRBJ2-4; CDR3 length: 10; V gene: TRBV5-6; clone size: NA; CDR3 protein: ASSHWGTIQY
J gene: TRBJ2-5; CDR3 length: 11; V gene: TRBV5-1; clone size: many; CDR3 protein: ASRSTGQETQY
J gene: TRBJ1-3; CDR3 length: 12; V gene: TRBV6-1; clone size: many; CDR3 protein: ASSRDFSGNTIY
J gene: TRBJ2-5; CDR3 length: 14; V gene: TRBV24-1; clone size: NA; CDR3 protein: ATSDSTSGGEETQY
J gene: TRBJ2-3; CDR3 length: 16; V gene: TRBV7-3; clone size: many; CDR3 protein: ASSRFGLGTTLTDTQY
J gene: TRBJ1-5; CDR3 length: 12; V gene: TRBV4-2; clone size: many; CDR3 protein: ASSQENSNQPQH
J gene: TRBJ1-3; CDR3 length: 16; V gene: TRBV7-2; clone size: NA; CDR3 protein: ASSLVMGQGAAGNTIY
J gene: TRBJ2-5; CDR3 length: 11; V gene: TRBV6-6; clone size: once; CDR3 protein: ASSWTKGETQY
J gene: TRBJ2-3; CDR3 length: 18; V gene: TRBV5-1; clone size: NA; CDR3 protein: ASSPGGGGSGGAVTDTQY
J gene: TRBJ1-1; CDR3 length: 13; V gene: TRBV7-9; clone size: NA; CDR3 protein: ASSFLITAGTEAF
J gene: TRBJ2-7; CDR3 length: 11; V gene: TRBV6-5; clone size: many; CDR3 protein: ASSHSRGFEQY
J gene: TRBJ2-3; CDR3 length: 15; V gene: TRBV19; clone size: many; CDR3 protein: ASSIAGAGEWADTQY
J gene: TRBJ1-5; CDR3 length: 13; V gene: TRBV20-1; clone size: many; CDR3 protein: SARIGSYSNQPQH
J gene: TRBJ2-3; CDR3 length: 12; V gene: TRBV6-5; clone size: NA; CDR3 protein: ASSPGSYTDAQY
J gene: TRBJ2-7; CDR3 length: 15; V gene: TRBV19; clone size: many; CDR3 protein: ASSTSPGQGSVYEQY
J gene: TRBJ2-2; CDR3 length: 13; V gene: TRBV19; clone size: NA; CDR3 protein: ASRDTVISTEELF
J gene: TRBJ2-2; CDR3 length: 14; V gene: TRBV9; clone size: many; CDR3 protein: ASSGYRGGVAGELF
J gene: TRBJ2-1; CDR3 length: 13; V gene: TRBV7-9; clone size: many; CDR3 protein: ASSLATSGYNEQF
J gene: TRBJ2-5; CDR3 length: 19; V gene: TRBV20-1; clone size: many; CDR3 protein: SARDRVRGRGTSAAQETQY
J gene: TRBJ1-2; CDR3 length: 11; V gene: TRBV27; clone size: few; CDR3 protein: ASSSGQAWGYT